The 17 T cell receptor beta chains below all came from one sample that was sequenced in a study of T-cell reconstitution after alpha-beta-depleted transplantation in children. Unique molecular identifiers were used in preparing the TCRbeta library. TCRdb ran MiXCR on the PCR reads and lists one entry per CDR3 protein. The sample includes about a million distinct CDR3 sequences, under 30% of them seen just once. Sequenced here: PBMCs, mostly from graft donor cells, sampled 360 days after TCRalphabeta/CD19-depleted stem cell transplant. All receptors come from a boy in the first two years of life who had a stem cell transplant for SCID, so the T cells may come from the graft donor.

This clonotype was found a few times. The chain joins TRBV4-2 to TRBJ2-1; 7 bases fit TRBD2. V shed 0 bases, J shed 5 bases, and the junction held 10 bases outside the gene matches. CDR1 is LGHNA and CDR2 is YNFKEQ in the germline V gene. The CDR3 runs to 17 residues. Here the CDR3 reads CASSQDRASGSHNEQFF. As DNA, the CDR3 is TGTGCCAGCAGCCAAGATCGTGCTAGCGGCTCTCACAATGAGCAGTTCTTC.

The V call is TRBV4-2, the J call TRBJ2-1, with a possible D match to TRBD2 (5 bases). This CDR3 contains 17 residues. V lost 4 bases, J lost 0 bases, and 16 bases lay in between. Germline V gene lookup returns CDR1 LGHNA and CDR2 YNFKEQ. The CDR3 nucleotides read TGTGCCAGCAGCCGAGATGTGTTAGGGAGCTCCTACAATGAGCAGTTCTTC. It specifies CASSRDVLGSSYNEQFF.

The genes are TRBV5-1 and TRBJ2-3, with D hard to call. The CDR3 contains 14 residues. Germline V lookup: CDR1 SGHRS, CDR2 YFSETQ. V lost 0 bases, J lost 2 bases, and 7 bases lay in between. The CDR3 region is CASSLAQTTDTQYF. CDR3 nucleotide sequence: TGCGCCAGCAGCTTGGCTCAGACCACAGATACGCAGTATTTT.

The chain links TRBV20-1 to TRBJ2-3; 13 bases match TRBD2. This CDR3 spans 18 amino acids. V dropped 3 bases and J dropped 0; count of bases not matched to a gene: 9. CDR1 and CDR2 (germline): DFQATT, SNEGSKA (reference sequence). Here the CDR3 reads CSARPLTSGGRSTDTQYF. Here the CDR3 DNA reads TGCAGTGCTAGGCCTCTGACTAGCGGGGGGCGGAGCACAGATACGCAGTATTTT.

The chain combines TRBV12-3 or TRBV12-4 with TRBJ2-1; D possibly uses TRBD1 or TRBD2 (6 bases each). V was clipped by 3 bases and J by 15 bases, with 24 bases between them. CDR3 length equals 15 residues. The DNA for the CDR3 is TGTGCCAGCAGTTTGAGGGGGGCGAGGAGCGGTGATCCGTTCTTC. The encoded protein is CASSLRGARSGDPFF.

This clonotype was detected many times. V usage is TRBV6-1 and J usage is TRBJ2-7; possible D gene TRBD2, 6 bases. V shed 6 bases and J shed 4 bases, with 16 bases lying between them. CDR1 is MNHNS and CDR2 is SASEGT in the germline V gene. This CDR3 has 14 residues. The CDR3 loop reads CASRPRAGRYEQYF. CDR3 DNA: TGTGCCAGCAGACCCAGGGCAGGGAGGTACGAGCAGTACTTC.

In this sample, this clonotype turned up many times. The rearrangement joins TRBV4-3 to TRBJ2-3, with D possibly matching TRBD2 (6 bases). The CDR3 length is 15 residues. The germline V gene encodes CDR1 LGHNA and CDR2 YSLEER. The V and J ends lost 1 base and 0 bases respectively, with 8 bases between them. Here the CDR3 reads CASSQGGTSTDTQYF. The CDR3 DNA reads as TGCGCCAGCAGCCAAGGCGGGACTAGCACAGATACGCAGTATTTT.

This clonotype was counted only a few times. This sequence joins TRBV15 and TRBJ2-1, with TRBD1 matching over 7 bases. V was clipped by 1 base and J by 5 bases; unmatched bases: 5. The CDR3 totals 15 residues. Germline CDR1 and CDR2: LNHNV and YYDKDF (reference sequence). Here the CDR3 reads CATSRGIDRDNEQFF. DNA of the CDR3: TGTGCCACCAGCAGAGGAATAGACAGGGACAATGAGCAGTTCTTC.

This clonotype has just a few counts. The chain is built from TRBV5-1 and TRBJ1-5; 7 nucleotides line up with TRBD1. Germline CDR1 reads SGHRS; CDR2 reads YFSETQ. This CDR3 comprises 15 residues. V gave up 1 base and J gave up 3 bases; unmatched junction bases: 4. The CDR3 nucleotides read TGCGCCAGCAGCTTGCAAGGGGGCTTCAATCAGCCCCAGCATTTT. Translating gives CASSLQGGFNQPQHF.

The rearrangement uses TRBV27 and TRBJ2-1; 11 bases match TRBD2. V trimming: 5 bases; J trimming: 7 bases; junction bases outside the gene matches: 10. This CDR3 region has 16 residues. Germline CDR1 MNHEY, CDR2 SMNVEV (reference sequence). The CDR3 reads CASSLSGGAVSNEQFF. The CDR3 DNA reads TGTGCCAGCAGTCTTAGCGGGGGGGCAGTATCAAATGAGCAGTTCTTC.

In its sample, this clonotype was seen a few times. V usage is TRBV7-3 and J usage is TRBJ2-2, with a tentative D call TRBD2 (5 bases). The length of the CDR3 is 16 residues. The V gene's germline CDR1 is SGHTA and CDR2 FQGTGA. The V end lost 3 bases, the J end lost 4 bases, and 15 bases lay between the germline ends. The CDR3 spells CASSLSRAASTGELFF. The DNA for the CDR3 is TGTGCCAGCAGCTTGTCACGAGCGGCGAGCACCGGGGAGCTGTTTTTT. Full variable domain (missing parts from reference TRBV7-3 and TRBJ2-2): GAGVSQTPSNKVTEKGKYVELRCDPISGHTALYWYRQSLGQGPEFLIYFQGTGAADDSGLPNDRFFAVRPEGSVSTLKIQRTERGDSAVYLCASSLSRAASTGELFFGEGSRLTVL.

V is TRBV11-2 and J is TRBJ2-1; D might be TRBD1 (6 bases). Per germline, CDR1 SGHAT and CDR2 FQNNGV. This CDR3 contains 14 residues. Trimming removed 4 bases at V and 9 bases at J, with 16 bases between. CDR3: CASSSIQGNREQFF. The CDR3 nucleotides are TGTGCCAGCAGCTCGATACAGGGAAACCGTGAGCAGTTCTTC.

This clonotype was seen only once. The chain carries TRBV27 and TRBJ2-1; D possibly corresponds to TRBD2 (5 bases). The CDR3 covers 14 residues. V was pared by 2 bases and J by 3 bases, with 8 bases between. Germline loops: CDR1 MNHEY, CDR2 SMNVEV (reference sequence). This chain's CDR3 is CASSLMGSYNEQFF. The DNA of the CDR3 is TGTGCCAGCAGTTTAATGGGGAGCTACAATGAGCAGTTCTTC.

The chain joins TRBV20-1 to TRBJ2-7; tentative D call: TRBD1 (5 bases). V dropped 1 base and J dropped 7 bases, with 29 bases sitting between them. CDR1 and CDR2 (germline): DFQATT, SNEGSKA (reference sequence). CDR3 length equals 18 residues. The CDR3 protein is CSARASRIGRVHHGEQYF. The CDR3 DNA is TGCAGTGCTAGAGCCTCACGCATTGGCAGGGTTCATCATGGGGAGCAGTACTTC.

The chain employs TRBV4-2 and TRBJ1-2; perhaps TRBD1 as D (5 bases). V lost 4 bases, J lost 4 bases, and 16 bases lay in between. This CDR3 has 15 amino acids. Looked up from germline, CDR1 is LGHNA and CDR2 is YNFKEQ. The CDR3 loop is CASSPTQGAAYGYTF. DNA of the CDR3: TGTGCCAGCAGCCCGACCCAAGGGGCCGCCTATGGCTACACCTTC.

This clonotype was observed a few times. A read error may account for a junction end that differs from germline. J is TRBJ1-4 and V is TRBV29-1, with D hard to call. Germline V lookup: CDR1 SQVTM, CDR2 ANQGSEA. The CDR3 sequence is 12 residues long. This CDR3 reads CSVEDSNRFWVF. For the CDR3, the DNA is TGCAGCGTTGAAGATAGCAACCGCTTCTGGGTTTTT.

The chain has TRBV3-1 and TRBJ2-7; D is unresolved. This CDR3 has 16 amino acids. V lost 3 bases, J lost 3 bases, and 18 bases lay in between. Germline CDR1 is LGHDT and CDR2 is YNNKEL (reference sequence). In DNA, the CDR3 is TGTGCCAGCAGCCATAGAGCCTTGGCGGTGGTCTACGAGCAGTACTTC. Amino acid sequence: CASSHRALAVVYEQYF.